This T cell receptor (beta chain) was identified during a study of T cell responses to AZD1222 COVID-19 vaccine. Study-wide results and caveats: Spike-specific TCR breadth and depth rose after two AZD1222 doses. Most donors were white British, females outnumbered males, and clonal diversity was possibly underestimated.

Comments on this clone: Its antigen is as yet unknown. The same CDR3 also results from other DNA sequences found in this sample.

Assay: immunoSEQ multiplex PCR; the TCRdb copy retains only in-frame clones and omits some. The sample contains about 140,000 clones, about 91% of which appear only once. The CDR3 runs 13 residues. Trimming removed 3 bases from V and 1 base from J, with 6 bases in between. Germline CDR1 and CDR2: MNHEY and SMNVEV (reference sequence). The receptor comes from an adult in good health. The rearrangement joins TRBV27 to TRBJ1-2; tentatively, D is TRBD1 (5 bases). Source: peripheral blood, taken on day 0 of AZD1222 vaccination. CDR3: CASSFQGNYGYTF. The DNA for the CDR3 is TGTGCCAGCAGTTTTCAGGGTAACTATGGCTACACCTTC.